This T cell receptor (beta chain) was recovered during a study of T-cell reconstitution after alpha-beta-depleted transplantation in children (dated by TCRdb to 2016 to 2017). With respect to the entire study: T-cell immune reconstitution after TCRalphabeta/CD19-depleted allogeneic hematopoietic cell transplantation in children was quantitatively tracked in the study by means of TCR repertoire profiling.

Trimming takes 6 bases off V and 2 bases off J; junction bases not matched to a gene: 16. The cysteine opens and the phenylalanine closes a CDR3 of 18 amino acids. Only the CDR3 DNA is retained, 54 bases long and in frame from the first base. CDR1 and CDR2, per the germline V gene (reference sequence), are DFQATT and SNEGSKA. The library was built by means of PCR. Instrument used: Illumina HiSeq 2500. TCR libraries were prepared with molecular barcoding, using unique molecular identifiers to normalize TCRbeta repertoire quantification. TCRdb's own reprocessing of the public reads used fastp at Q25 and MiXCR and kept productive beta chains. CDR3 protein sequences are deduplicated, and each keeps its most common genes and DNA. The sample table shows some 490,000 distinct CDR3 sequences, and around 13% are seen once. The top ten hold roughly 5.4% of the sample. On this clonotype: Its antigen is still unknown. Per-base quality was not reported, and no clone a single base away is much larger than it.

The V gene is TRBV20-1 and the J gene is TRBJ1-6; TRBD1 matches 7 bases in the middle. The sample in question was PBMCs from the stem cell graft donor, obtained from the stem cell graft. This TCR was recovered from a human donor who donated a stem cell graft to a child with combined immunodeficiency. CDR3 loop: CSAVRAGGTDTYNSPLHF. The nucleotide sequence reads as follows: TGCAGTGCAGTTAGGGCAGGGGGAACAGACACCTATAATTCACCCCTCCACTTT.